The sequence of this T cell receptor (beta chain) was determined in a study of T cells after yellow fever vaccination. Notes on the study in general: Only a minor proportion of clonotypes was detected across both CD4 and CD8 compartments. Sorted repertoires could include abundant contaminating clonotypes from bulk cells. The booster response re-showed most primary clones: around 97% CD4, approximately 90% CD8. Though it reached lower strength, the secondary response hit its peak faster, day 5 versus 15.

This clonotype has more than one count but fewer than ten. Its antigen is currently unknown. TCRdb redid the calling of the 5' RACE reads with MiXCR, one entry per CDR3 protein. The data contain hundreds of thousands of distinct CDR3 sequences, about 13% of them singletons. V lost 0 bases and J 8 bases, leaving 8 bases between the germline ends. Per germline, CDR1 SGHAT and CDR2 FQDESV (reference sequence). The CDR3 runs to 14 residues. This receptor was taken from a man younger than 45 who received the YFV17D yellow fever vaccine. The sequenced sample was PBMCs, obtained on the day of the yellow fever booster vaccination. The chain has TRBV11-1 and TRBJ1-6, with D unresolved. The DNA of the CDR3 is TGTGCCAGCAGCTTAGCCCCTTCGGATTCACCCCTCCACTTT. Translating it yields CASSLAPSDSPLHF.